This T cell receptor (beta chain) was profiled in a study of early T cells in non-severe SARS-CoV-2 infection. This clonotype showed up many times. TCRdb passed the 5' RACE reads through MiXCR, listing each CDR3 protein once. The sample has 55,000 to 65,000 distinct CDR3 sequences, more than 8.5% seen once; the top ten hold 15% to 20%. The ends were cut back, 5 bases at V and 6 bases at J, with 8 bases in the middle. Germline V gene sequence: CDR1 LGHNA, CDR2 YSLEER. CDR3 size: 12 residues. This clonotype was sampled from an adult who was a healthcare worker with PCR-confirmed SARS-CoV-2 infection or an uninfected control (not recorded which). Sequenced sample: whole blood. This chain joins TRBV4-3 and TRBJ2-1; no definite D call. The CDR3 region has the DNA TGCGCCAGCAGCTTCATAGGCAATGAGCAGTTCTTC. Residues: CASSFIGNEQFF.